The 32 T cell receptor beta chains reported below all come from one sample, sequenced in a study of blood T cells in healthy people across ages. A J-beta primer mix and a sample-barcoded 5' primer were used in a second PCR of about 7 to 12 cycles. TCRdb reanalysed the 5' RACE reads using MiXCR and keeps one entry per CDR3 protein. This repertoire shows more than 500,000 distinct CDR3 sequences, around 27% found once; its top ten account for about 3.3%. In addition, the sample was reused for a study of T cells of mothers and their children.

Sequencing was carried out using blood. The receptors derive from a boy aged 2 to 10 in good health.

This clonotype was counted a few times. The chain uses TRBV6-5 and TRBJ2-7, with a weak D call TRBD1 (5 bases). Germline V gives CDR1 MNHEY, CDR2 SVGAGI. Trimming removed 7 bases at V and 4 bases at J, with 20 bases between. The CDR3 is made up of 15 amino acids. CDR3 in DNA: TGTGCCAGCACAAAGCAGGGTTTTGCGATTTACGAGCAGTACTTC. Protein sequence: CASTKQGFAIYEQYF.

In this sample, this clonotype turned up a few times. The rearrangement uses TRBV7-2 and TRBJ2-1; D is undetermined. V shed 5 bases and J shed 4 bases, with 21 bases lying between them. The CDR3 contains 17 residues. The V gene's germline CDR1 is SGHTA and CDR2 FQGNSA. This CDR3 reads CASSVERFSSSYNEQFF. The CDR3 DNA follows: TGTGCCAGCAGCGTAGAGAGGTTTAGTAGTTCATACAATGAGCAGTTCTTC.

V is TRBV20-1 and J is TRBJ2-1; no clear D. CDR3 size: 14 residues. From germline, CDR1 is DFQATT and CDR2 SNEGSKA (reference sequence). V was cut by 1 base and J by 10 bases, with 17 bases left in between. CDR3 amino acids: CSARAAHVSREQFF. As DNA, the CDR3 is TGCAGTGCTAGAGCGGCCCACGTCTCGAGGGAGCAGTTCTTC.

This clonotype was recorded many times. CDR3 sequence (DNA): TGTGCCATCAGTGACTTGGCGGTAGCGAAAGAGACCCAGTACTTC. Its translation is CAISDLAVAKETQYF. The chain joins TRBV10-3 to TRBJ2-5, with D perhaps matching TRBD2 (5 bases). CDR1 is ENHRY and CDR2 is SYGVKD in the germline V gene. The CDR3 has 15 amino acids. Trimming shortened V by 3 bases and J by 3 bases, and 14 bases separated the two germline ends.

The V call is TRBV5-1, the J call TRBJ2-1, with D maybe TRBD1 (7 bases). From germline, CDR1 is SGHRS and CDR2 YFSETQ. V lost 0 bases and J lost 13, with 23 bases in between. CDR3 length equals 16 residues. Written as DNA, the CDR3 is TGCGCCAGCAGCTTGGTAGGGGGGACCCCGAAAGGGGGCCAGTTCTTC. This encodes CASSLVGGTPKGGQFF.

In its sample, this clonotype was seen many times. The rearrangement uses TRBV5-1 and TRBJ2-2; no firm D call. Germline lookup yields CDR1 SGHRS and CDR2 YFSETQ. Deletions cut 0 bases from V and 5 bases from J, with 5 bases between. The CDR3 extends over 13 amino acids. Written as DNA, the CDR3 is TGCGCCAGCAGCTTGGAAGTTACCGGGGAGCTGTTTTTT. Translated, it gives CASSLEVTGELFF. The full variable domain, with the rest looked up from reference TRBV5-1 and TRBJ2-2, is KAGVTQTPRYLIKTRGQQVTLSCSPISGHRSVSWYQQTPGQGLQFLFEYFSETQRNKGNFPGRFSGRQFSNSRSEMNVSTLELGDSALYLCASSLEVTGELFFGEGSRLTVL.

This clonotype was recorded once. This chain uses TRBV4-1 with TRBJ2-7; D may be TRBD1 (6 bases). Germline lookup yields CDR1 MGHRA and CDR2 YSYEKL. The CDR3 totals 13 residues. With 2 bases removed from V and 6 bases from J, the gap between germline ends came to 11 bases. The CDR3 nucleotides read TGCGCCAGCAGCCAACGCAGGGGTTTCGAGCAGTACTTC. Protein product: CASSQRRGFEQYF.

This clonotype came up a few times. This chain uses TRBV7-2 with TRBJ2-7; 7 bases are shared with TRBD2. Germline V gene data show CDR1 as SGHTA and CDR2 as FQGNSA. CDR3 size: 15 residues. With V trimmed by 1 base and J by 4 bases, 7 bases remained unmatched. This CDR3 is CASSLGGAGPYEQYF. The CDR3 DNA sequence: TGTGCCAGCAGCTTAGGTGGAGCGGGACCTTACGAGCAGTACTTC.

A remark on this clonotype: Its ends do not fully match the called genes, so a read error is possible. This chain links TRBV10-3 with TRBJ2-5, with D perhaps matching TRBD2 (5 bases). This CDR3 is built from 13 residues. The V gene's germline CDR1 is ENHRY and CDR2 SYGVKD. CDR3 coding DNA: TGTGCCATCAGTGATAGCGTACAAGAGGCCCAGTACTTC. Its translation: CAISDSVQEAQYF.

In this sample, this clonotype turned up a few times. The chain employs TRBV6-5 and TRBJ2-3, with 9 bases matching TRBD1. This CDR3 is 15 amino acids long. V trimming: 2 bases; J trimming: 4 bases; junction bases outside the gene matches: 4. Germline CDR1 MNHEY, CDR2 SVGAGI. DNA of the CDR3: TGTGCCAGCAGTTACCGGACAGGGGCCGCAGATACGCAGTATTTT. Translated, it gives CASSYRTGAADTQYF.

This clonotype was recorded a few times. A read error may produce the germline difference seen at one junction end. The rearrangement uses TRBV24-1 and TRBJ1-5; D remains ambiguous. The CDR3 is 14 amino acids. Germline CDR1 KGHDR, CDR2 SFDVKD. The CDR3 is CATSDANSNQPRHF. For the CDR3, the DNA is TGTGCCACCAGTGATGCAAATAGCAATCAGCCCCGGCATTTT.

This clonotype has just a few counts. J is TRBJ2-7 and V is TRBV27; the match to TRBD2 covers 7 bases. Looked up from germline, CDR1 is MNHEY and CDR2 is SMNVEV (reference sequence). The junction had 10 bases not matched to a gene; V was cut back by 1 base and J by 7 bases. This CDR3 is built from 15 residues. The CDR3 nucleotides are TGTGCCAGCAGTTTATATGGGGGAGGGCCAGGGGAGCAGTACTTC. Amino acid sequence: CASSLYGGGPGEQYF.

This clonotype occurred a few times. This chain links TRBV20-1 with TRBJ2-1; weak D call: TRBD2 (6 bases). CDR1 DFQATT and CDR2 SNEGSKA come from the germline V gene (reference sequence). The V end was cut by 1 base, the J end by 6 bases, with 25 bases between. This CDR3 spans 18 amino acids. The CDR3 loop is CSARGPPTAGQYGNEQFF. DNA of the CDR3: TGCAGTGCTAGAGGGCCCCCGACGGCGGGGCAATACGGCAATGAGCAGTTCTTC.

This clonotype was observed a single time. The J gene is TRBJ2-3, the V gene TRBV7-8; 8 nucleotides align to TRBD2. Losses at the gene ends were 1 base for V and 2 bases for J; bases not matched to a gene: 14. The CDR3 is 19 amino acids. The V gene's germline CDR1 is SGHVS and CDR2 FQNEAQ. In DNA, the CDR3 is TGTGCCAGCAGCTTAGTGTTTGGTCGGCGGGAGGCCAACACAGATACGCAGTATTTT. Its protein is CASSLVFGRREANTDTQYF.

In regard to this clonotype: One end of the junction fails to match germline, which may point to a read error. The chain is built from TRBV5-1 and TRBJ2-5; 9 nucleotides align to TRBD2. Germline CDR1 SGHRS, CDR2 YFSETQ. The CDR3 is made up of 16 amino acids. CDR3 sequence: CASSFSGRGGRETQHF. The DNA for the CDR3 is TGCGCCAGCAGCTTCTCGGGGCGGGGGGGCCGAGAGACTCAGCACTTC.

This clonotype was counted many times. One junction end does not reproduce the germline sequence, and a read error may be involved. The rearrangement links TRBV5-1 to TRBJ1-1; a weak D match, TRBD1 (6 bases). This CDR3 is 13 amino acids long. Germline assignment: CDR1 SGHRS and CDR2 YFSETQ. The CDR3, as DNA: TGTGCCAGCACCACAGGGCTGAACACTGAAGCTTTCTTT. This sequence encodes CASTTGLNTEAFF.

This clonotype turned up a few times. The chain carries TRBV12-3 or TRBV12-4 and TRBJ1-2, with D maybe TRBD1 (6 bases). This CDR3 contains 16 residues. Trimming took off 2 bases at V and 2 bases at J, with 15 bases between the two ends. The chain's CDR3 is CASSLWQSGTNYGYTF. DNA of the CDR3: TGTGCCAGCAGTTTATGGCAATCTGGGACAAACTATGGCTACACCTTC.

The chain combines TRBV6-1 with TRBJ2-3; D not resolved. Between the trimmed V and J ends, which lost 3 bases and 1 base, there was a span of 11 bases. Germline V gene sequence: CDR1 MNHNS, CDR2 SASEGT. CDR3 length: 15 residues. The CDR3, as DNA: TGTGCCAGCAGTGAGGGTCCGGAGCGCACAGATACGCAGTATTTT. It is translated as CASSEGPERTDTQYF.

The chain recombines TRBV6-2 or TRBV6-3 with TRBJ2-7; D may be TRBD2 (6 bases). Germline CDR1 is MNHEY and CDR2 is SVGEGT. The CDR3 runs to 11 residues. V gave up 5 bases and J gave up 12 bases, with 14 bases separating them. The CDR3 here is CASSRTKGLYF. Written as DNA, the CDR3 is TGTGCCAGCAGTCGGACTAAAGGGCTGTACTTC.

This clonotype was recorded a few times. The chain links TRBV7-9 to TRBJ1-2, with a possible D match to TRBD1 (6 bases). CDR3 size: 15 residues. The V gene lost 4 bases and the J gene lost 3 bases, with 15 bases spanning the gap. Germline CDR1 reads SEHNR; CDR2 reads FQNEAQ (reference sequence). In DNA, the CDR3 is TGTGCCAGCAGCTGGAGTACAGGGCCCTACTATGGCTACACCTTC. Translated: CASSWSTGPYYGYTF.

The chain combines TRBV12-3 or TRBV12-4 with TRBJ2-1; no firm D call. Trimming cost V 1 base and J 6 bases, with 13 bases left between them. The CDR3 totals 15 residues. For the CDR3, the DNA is TGTGCCAGCAGTTTAGTAGAGACTCCCGGCAATGAGCAGTTCTTC. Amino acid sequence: CASSLVETPGNEQFF.

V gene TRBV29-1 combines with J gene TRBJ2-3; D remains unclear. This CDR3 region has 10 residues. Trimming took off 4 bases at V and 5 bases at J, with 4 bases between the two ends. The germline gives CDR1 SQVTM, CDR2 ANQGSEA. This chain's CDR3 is CSVGQDTQYF. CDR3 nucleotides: TGCAGCGTTGGTCAAGATACGCAGTATTTT.

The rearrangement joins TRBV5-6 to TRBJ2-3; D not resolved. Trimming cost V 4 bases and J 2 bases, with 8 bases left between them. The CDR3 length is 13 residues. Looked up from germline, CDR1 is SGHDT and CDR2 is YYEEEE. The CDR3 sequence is CASSRQNTDTQYF. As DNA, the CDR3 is TGTGCCAGCAGCAGGCAAAACACAGATACGCAGTATTTT.

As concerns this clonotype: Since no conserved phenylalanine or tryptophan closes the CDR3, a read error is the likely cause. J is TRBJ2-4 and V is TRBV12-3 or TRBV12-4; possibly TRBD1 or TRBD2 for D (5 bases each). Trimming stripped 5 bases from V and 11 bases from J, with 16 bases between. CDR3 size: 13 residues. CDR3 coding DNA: TGTGCCAGCAGTCGTCCGGGGCTTAGCGTTCAGTACCTC. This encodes CASSRPGLSVQYL.

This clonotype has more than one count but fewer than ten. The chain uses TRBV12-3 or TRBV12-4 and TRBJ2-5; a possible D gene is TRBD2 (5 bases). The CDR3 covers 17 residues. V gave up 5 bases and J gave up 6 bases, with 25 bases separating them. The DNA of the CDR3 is TGTGCCAGCAGTCCCTACCCGAGGGCAGGCCATGGAAAGACCCAGTACTTC. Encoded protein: CASSPYPRAGHGKTQYF.

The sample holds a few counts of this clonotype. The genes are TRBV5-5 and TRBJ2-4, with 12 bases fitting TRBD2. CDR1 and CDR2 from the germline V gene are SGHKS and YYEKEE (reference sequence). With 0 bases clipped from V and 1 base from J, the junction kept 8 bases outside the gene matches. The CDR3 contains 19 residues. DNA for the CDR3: TGTGCCAGCAGCTTGGTGACTAGCGGGGGCAACGGGGCCAAAAACATTCAGTACTTC. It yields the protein CASSLVTSGGNGAKNIQYF. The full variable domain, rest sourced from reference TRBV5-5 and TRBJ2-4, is DAGVTQSPTHLIKTRGQQVTLRCSPISGHKSVSWYQQVLGQGPQFIFQYYEKEERGRGNFPDRFSARQFPNYSSELNVNALLLGDSALYLCASSLVTSGGNGAKNIQYFGAGTRLSVL.

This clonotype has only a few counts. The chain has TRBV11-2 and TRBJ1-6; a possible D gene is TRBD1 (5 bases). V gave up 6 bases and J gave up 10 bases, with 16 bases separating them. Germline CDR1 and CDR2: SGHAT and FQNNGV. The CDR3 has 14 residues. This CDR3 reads CASSTGTGGSPLHF. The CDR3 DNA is TGTGCCAGCAGTACCGGGACGGGGGGATCACCCCTCCACTTT.

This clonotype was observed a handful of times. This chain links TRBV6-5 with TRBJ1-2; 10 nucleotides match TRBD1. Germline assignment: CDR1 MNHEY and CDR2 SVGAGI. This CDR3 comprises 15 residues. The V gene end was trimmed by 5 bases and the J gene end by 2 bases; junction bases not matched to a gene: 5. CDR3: CASSPDRGVNYGYTF. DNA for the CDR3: TGTGCCAGCAGTCCGGACAGGGGGGTGAACTATGGCTACACCTTC.

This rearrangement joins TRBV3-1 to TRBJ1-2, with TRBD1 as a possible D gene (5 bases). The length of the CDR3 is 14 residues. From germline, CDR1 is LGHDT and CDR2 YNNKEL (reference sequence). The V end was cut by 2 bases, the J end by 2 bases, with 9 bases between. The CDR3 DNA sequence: TGTGCCAGCAGCCAACTATCAGGGAACTATGGCTACACCTTC. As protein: CASSQLSGNYGYTF.

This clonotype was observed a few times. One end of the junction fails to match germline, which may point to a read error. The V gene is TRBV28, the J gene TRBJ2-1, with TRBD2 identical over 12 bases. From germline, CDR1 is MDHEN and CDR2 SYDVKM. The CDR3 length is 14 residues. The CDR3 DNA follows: TGTGCCAGCAGTTTCACTTCGGGACTAGCGGGCATAATCTTC. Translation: CASSFTSGLAGIIF.

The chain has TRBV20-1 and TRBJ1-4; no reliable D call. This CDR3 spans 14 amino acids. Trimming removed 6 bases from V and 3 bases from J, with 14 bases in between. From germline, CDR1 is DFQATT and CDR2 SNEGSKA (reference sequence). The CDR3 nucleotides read TGCAGTGCCCGGGGAGTCGGCTCTAATGAAAAACTGTTTTTT. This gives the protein CSARGVGSNEKLFF.

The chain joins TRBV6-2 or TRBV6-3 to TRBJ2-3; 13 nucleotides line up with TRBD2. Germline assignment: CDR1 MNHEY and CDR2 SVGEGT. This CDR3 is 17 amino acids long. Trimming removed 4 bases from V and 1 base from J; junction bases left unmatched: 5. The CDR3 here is CASSWTSGRVGTDTQYF. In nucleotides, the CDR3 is TGTGCCAGCAGTTGGACTAGCGGGAGAGTAGGCACAGATACGCAGTATTTT.